This T cell receptor (beta chain) was found in a study of human T cells and chemical hapten exposure. Notes on the study in general: TCRs at a frequency above 1 in 1000 stayed unchanged with DPC sensitization.

On this clonotype: Its cognate antigen is unknown.

TCRdb redid the calling of the RACE reads with MiXCR, one entry per CDR3 protein. The sample lists around 330,000 distinct CDR3 sequences, over 5% occurring once. Time point specified: pre-sensitization, week 0. Treatment denoted: therapeutic diphenylcyclopropenone sensitization with weekly scalp DPC. Germline CDR1 is MDHEN and CDR2 is SYDVKM. The CDR3 sequence is 14 residues long. Trimming pared 5 bases from V and 15 bases from J, leaving 23 bases between. The specimen comprised whole blood, sampled in connection with sensitization to the hapten diphenylcyclopropenone (DPC). The clonotype was recovered from a woman between 18 and 29 years old with alopecia areata. Some clones in this sample may be carry-over from other donors' samples. The V and J genes are TRBV28 and TRBJ2-1; no clear D gene. CDR3 protein: CASSPLICSPIGFF. CDR3 sequence (DNA): TGTGCCAGCAGTCCTCTCATCTGTTCACCGATAGGGTTCTTC.